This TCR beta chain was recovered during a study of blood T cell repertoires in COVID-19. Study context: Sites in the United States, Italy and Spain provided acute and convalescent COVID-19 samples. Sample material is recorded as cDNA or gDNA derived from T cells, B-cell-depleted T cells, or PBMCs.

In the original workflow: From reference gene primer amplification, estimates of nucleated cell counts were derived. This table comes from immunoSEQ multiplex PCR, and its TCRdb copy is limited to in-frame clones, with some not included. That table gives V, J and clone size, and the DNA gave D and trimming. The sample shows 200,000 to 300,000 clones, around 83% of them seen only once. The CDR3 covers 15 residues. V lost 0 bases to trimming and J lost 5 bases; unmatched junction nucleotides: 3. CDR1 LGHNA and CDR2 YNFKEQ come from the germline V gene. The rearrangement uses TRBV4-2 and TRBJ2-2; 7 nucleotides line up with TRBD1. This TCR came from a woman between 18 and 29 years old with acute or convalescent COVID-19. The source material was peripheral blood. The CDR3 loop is CASSQEAGGTGELFF. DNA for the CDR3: TGTGCCAGCAGCCAAGAGGCAGGGGGAACCGGGGAGCTGTTTTTT.